These 3 T cell receptor beta chains originate from one sample sequenced in a study of blood T cell repertoires in COVID-19. Assay: immunoSEQ multiplex PCR; the TCRdb copy retains only in-frame clones and omits some. The table has a few hundred thousand clones, around 91% seen once. The specimen was peripheral blood. The receptors come from a woman in her sixties with acute or convalescent COVID-19.

The chain couples TRBV5-1 to TRBJ2-7; D is perhaps TRBD1 (6 bases). This CDR3 comprises 15 residues. Per germline, CDR1 SGHRS and CDR2 YFSETQ. The V end lost 0 bases, the J end lost 2 bases, and 12 bases lay between the germline ends. The CDR3 sequence is CASSLDWGHPYEQYF. The CDR3 bases are TGCGCCAGCAGCTTGGATTGGGGGCACCCCTACGAGCAGTACTTC.

This rearrangement joins TRBV11-2 to TRBJ2-5, with a tentative D call TRBD2 (5 bases). From germline, CDR1 is SGHAT and CDR2 FQNNGV. V shed 5 bases and J shed 1 base, with 11 bases lying between them. The CDR3 extends over 14 amino acids. DNA of the CDR3: TGTGCCAGCAGCGCTGGCGGACTCCAAGAGACCCAGTACTTC. Translated: CASSAGGLQETQYF. The variable domain in full, with the rest retrieved from reference TRBV11-2 and TRBJ2-5, is EAGVAQSPRYKIIEKRQSVAFWCNPISGHATLYWYQQILGQGPKLLIQFQNNGVVDDSQLPKDRFSAERLKGVDSTLKIQPAKLEDSAVYLCASSAGGLQETQYFGPGTRLLVL.

CDR3 coding DNA: TGTGCCACTAAGGGACAGAACACTGAAGCTTTCTTT. This gives the protein CATKGQNTEAFF. The chain couples TRBV19 to TRBJ1-1; tentative D call: TRBD1 (6 bases). Per the germline V gene, CDR1 is LNHDA and CDR2 is SQIVND (reference sequence). The CDR3 is 12 residues long. With 10 bases removed from V and 1 base from J, the gap between germline ends came to 10 bases.